This T cell receptor (beta chain) was recorded in a study of T cells after yellow fever vaccination. This clonotype was picked up a small number of times. TCRdb re-called the 5' RACE reads with MiXCR, one entry per CDR3 protein. The table lists about 430,000 distinct CDR3 sequences, 18% of them singletons. V lost 6 bases to trimming and J lost 2 bases; unmatched junction nucleotides: 7. This CDR3 is built from 16 residues. Germline-derived CDR1 and CDR2 are MNHNY and SVGAGI (reference sequence). The V call is TRBV6-6, the J call TRBJ2-3; 11 bases line up with TRBD2. Sequencing was performed on PBMCs, taken before the yellow fever booster vaccination. The TCR comes from a man aged 18 to 30 who received the YFV17D yellow fever vaccine. CDR3 protein: CASRPVAGGYTDTQYF. The CDR3 coding sequence is TGTGCCAGCAGGCCTGTAGCGGGGGGGTACACAGATACGCAGTATTTT.